The next 20 T cell receptor beta chains were all read from a single sample in a study of control samples from healthy donors and cancer patients. Some clones are missing from TCRdb's copy, which holds only in-frame ones; the method was immunoSEQ multiplex PCR. Here the sample spans around 100,000 clones, roughly 90% being singletons. The sample taken for sequencing was blood. The receptors stem from a woman in her fifties or sixties in good health.

V usage is TRBV27 and J usage is TRBJ2-3; 9 bases are a match to TRBD1. The CDR3 sequence is 12 residues long. The junction had 7 bases not matched to a gene; V was cut back by 6 bases and J by 12 bases. Germline V gives CDR1 MNHEY, CDR2 SMNVEV (reference sequence). Here the CDR3 DNA reads TGTGCCAGCAGGACAATGGGACAGGGTCAGTATTTT. Residues: CASRTMGQGQYF.

The chain combines TRBV2 with TRBJ2-6; D is possibly TRBD2 (5 bases). V was cut by 5 bases and J by 4 bases, with 12 bases left in between. The CDR3 spans 15 residues. From germline, CDR1 is SNHLY and CDR2 FYNNEI. This chain's CDR3 is CASSPFSGGANVLTF. As DNA, the CDR3 is TGTGCCAGCAGTCCCTTCTCGGGAGGGGCCAACGTCCTGACTTTC.

CDR3 residues: CASSLGSTSGGEQFF. For the CDR3, the DNA is TGTGCCAGCAGCTTGGGTAGTACCTCCGGGGGTGAGCAGTTCTTC. V is TRBV7-7 and J is TRBJ2-1; possible D gene TRBD2, 6 bases. V was pared by 3 bases and J by 9 bases, with 18 bases between. This CDR3 spans 15 amino acids. The V gene's germline CDR1 is SSHAT and CDR2 FNYEAQ (reference sequence).

This clone has only one observation. The chain carries TRBV9 and TRBJ1-5; D uncertain. Deletions cut 2 bases from V and 1 base from J, with 10 bases between. The germline CDR1 and CDR2 sequences are SGDLS and YYNGEE. The CDR3 is 15 amino acids. CDR3 nucleotide sequence: TGTGCCAGCAGCGTCGGAGGTTTAAGCAATCAGCCCCAGCATTTT. Protein sequence: CASSVGGLSNQPQHF. The full variable domain, in which reference TRBV9 and TRBJ1-5 provide the parts outside the CDR3, is DSGVTQTPKHLITATGQRVTLRCSPRSGDLSVYWYQQSLDQGLQFLIQYYNGEERAKGNILERFSAQQFPDLHSELNLSSLELGDSALYFCASSVGGLSNQPQHFGDGTRLSIL.

The chain combines TRBV11-2 with TRBJ2-1; weak D call: TRBD2 (5 bases). Germline CDR1 and CDR2: SGHAT and FQNNGV. Trimming took off 2 bases at V and 4 bases at J, with 21 bases between the two ends. This CDR3 region has 18 residues. The CDR3 DNA sequence: TGTGCCAGCAGCTTAAGATGGCCACAACTAGTTGAGTACAATGAGCAGTTCTTC. Encoded protein: CASSLRWPQLVEYNEQFF.

The genes are TRBV4-3 and TRBJ2-6; D gene uncertain. With 4 bases removed from V and 0 bases from J, the gap between germline ends came to 13 bases. Germline CDR1 is LGHNA and CDR2 is YSLEER. This CDR3 spans 17 amino acids. CDR3 sequence reads: CASSPSEVASGANVLTF. DNA of the CDR3: TGCGCCAGCAGCCCTTCCGAGGTGGCCTCTGGGGCCAACGTCCTGACTTTC.

The rearrangement uses TRBV4-3 and TRBJ2-5, with TRBD1 matching 8 bases. V dropped 0 bases and J dropped 4; count of bases not matched to a gene: 7. The CDR3 contains 16 residues. Germline CDR1 reads LGHNA; CDR2 reads YSLEER. CDR3 in amino acids: CASSQDRTGIGETQYF. The CDR3 DNA follows: TGCGCCAGCAGCCAAGATAGGACAGGGATCGGAGAGACCCAGTACTTC.

The chain links TRBV3-1 (or the pseudogene TRBV3-2) to TRBJ1-2; 8 bases are a match to TRBD1. Germline V gene lookup returns CDR1 LGHDT and CDR2 YNNKEL (reference sequence). With 4 bases clipped from V and 4 bases from J, the junction kept 8 bases outside the gene matches. The CDR3 loop spans 15 amino acids. The CDR3 is CASSRDRGPTYGYTF. The CDR3 nucleotides are TGTGCCAGCAGCCGAGACAGGGGCCCCACCTATGGCTACACCTTC.

The rearrangement joins TRBV9 to TRBJ1-1, with D maybe TRBD1 (6 bases). This CDR3 has 13 residues. V was pared by 4 bases and J by 3 bases, with 10 bases between. Germline CDR1 and CDR2: SGDLS and YYNGEE. In DNA, the CDR3 is TGTGCCAGCAGCCCACAGGGATACACTGAAGCTTTCTTT. Translating gives CASSPQGYTEAFF.

The rearrangement uses TRBV18 and TRBJ2-3; D unresolved. V gave up 6 bases and J gave up 0 bases, with 1 base separating them. This CDR3 has 11 amino acids. CDR1 is KGHSH, CDR2 LQKENI, per germline. The CDR3 loop reads CASSSTDTQYF. CDR3 DNA: TGTGCCAGCTCCAGCACAGATACGCAGTATTTT. Using reference TRBV18 and TRBJ2-3 for the parts outside the CDR3, the full variable domain is NAGVMQNPRHLVRRRGQEARLRCSPMKGHSHVYWYRQLPEEGLKFMVYLQKENIIDESGMPKERFSAEFPKEGPSILRIQQVVRGDSAAYFCASSSTDTQYFGPGTRLTVL.

V is TRBV7-6 and J is TRBJ2-7; D remains ambiguous. This CDR3 has 13 amino acids. Germline V gives CDR1 SGHVS, CDR2 FNYEAQ. Between the trimmed V and J ends, which lost 1 base and 0 bases, there was a span of 4 bases. The CDR3 coding sequence is TGTGCCAGCAGCTTAGGGAACTCCTACGAGCAGTACTTC. Amino acid sequence: CASSLGNSYEQYF.

J is TRBJ1-4 and V is TRBV19, with D possibly being TRBD1 (6 bases). This CDR3 is built from 17 residues. Trimming removed 5 bases at V and 2 bases at J, with 18 bases between. From germline, CDR1 is LNHDA and CDR2 SQIVND (reference sequence). The chain's CDR3 is CASSELPPGDTNEKLFF. Written as DNA, the CDR3 is TGTGCCAGTAGTGAACTTCCACCAGGGGACACTAATGAAAAACTGTTTTTT.

The V and J genes are TRBV30 and TRBJ1-6; D is undetermined. The CDR3 is made up of 14 amino acids. Germline V gene sequence: CDR1 GTSNPN, CDR2 SVGIG (reference sequence). V was clipped by 2 bases and J by 7 bases, with 12 bases between them. The CDR3, as DNA: TGTGCCTGGAGTCTGGAGGGAATCAATTCACCCCTCCACTTT. Its translation: CAWSLEGINSPLHF. Full variable domain (missing parts from reference TRBV30 and TRBJ1-6): SQTIHQWPATLVQPVGSPLSLECTVEGTSNPNLYWYRQAAGRGLQLLFYSVGIGQISSEVPQNLSASRPQDRQFILSSKKLLLSDSGFYLCAWSLEGINSPLHFGNGTRLTVT.

This chain links TRBV20-1 with TRBJ2-1, with a possible D match to TRBD2 (5 bases). V dropped 3 bases and J dropped 3 bases, with 18 bases sitting between them. In germline, CDR1 is DFQATT, CDR2 SNEGSKA (reference sequence). This CDR3 comprises 16 residues. CDR3 amino acids: CSASSRVGVYYNEQFF. DNA for the CDR3: TGCAGTGCTAGTTCCCGGGTGGGAGTTTACTACAATGAGCAGTTCTTC.

The V and J genes are TRBV9 and TRBJ2-1; D is possibly TRBD1 or TRBD2 (5 bases each). CDR1 SGDLS and CDR2 YYNGEE come from the germline V gene. Deletions cut 3 bases from V and 0 bases from J, with 16 bases between. CDR3 length: 17 residues. CDR3 residues: CASSGGSAFSSYNEQFF. DNA of the CDR3: TGTGCCAGCAGCGGGGGGAGCGCCTTTAGCTCCTACAATGAGCAGTTCTTC.

V is TRBV28 and J is TRBJ2-7; D is perhaps TRBD2 (5 bases). This CDR3 comprises 15 residues. The germline CDR1 and CDR2 sequences are MDHEN and SYDVKM. The V gene lost 6 bases and the J gene lost 3 bases, with 18 bases spanning the gap. Here the CDR3 reads CASRDLAGLFYEQYF. CDR3 sequence (DNA): TGTGCCAGCAGGGACTTGGCAGGCCTGTTCTACGAGCAGTACTTC.

The V and J genes are TRBV9 and TRBJ1-1; TRBD1 might be the D (6 bases). The CDR3 is made up of 12 amino acids. The V end lost 5 bases, the J end lost 7 bases, and 12 bases lay between the germline ends. Germline-derived CDR1 and CDR2 are SGDLS and YYNGEE. CDR3 sequence: CASRGGGGEAFF. The CDR3, as DNA: TGTGCCAGCAGAGGAGGGGGTGGTGAAGCTTTCTTT. The variable domain in full, with the rest retrieved from reference TRBV9 and TRBJ1-1, is DSGVTQTPKHLITATGQRVTLRCSPRSGDLSVYWYQQSLDQGLQFLIQYYNGEERAKGNILERFSAQQFPDLHSELNLSSLELGDSALYFCASRGGGGEAFFGQGTRLTVV.

This clone appeared once. The chain has TRBV28 and TRBJ2-1, with 7 bases fitting TRBD2. This CDR3 contains 15 residues. Germline lookup yields CDR1 MDHEN and CDR2 SYDVKM. J was trimmed by 7 bases and V by 8 bases; bases with no gene match: 14. CDR3 nucleotides: TGTGCCAGCGGGAGGGCCGAATTTCGTGGTAATGAGCAGTTCTTC. It translates to CASGRAEFRGNEQFF.

This clone was recorded a few times. The chain employs TRBV27 and TRBJ2-7; the match to TRBD1 covers 8 bases. The CDR3 loop spans 15 amino acids. J gave up 2 bases and V 5 bases, and 8 bases lay outside the gene matches. Germline values: CDR1 MNHEY, CDR2 SMNVEV (reference sequence). CDR3 nucleotide sequence: TGTGCCAGCAGTCCGCGGACAGGGTTACCCTACGAGCAGTACGTC. The encoded protein is CASSPRTGLPYEQYV.

The chain uses TRBV5-1 and TRBJ2-4; D might be TRBD2 (6 bases). CDR1 is SGHRS, CDR2 YFSETQ, per germline. This CDR3 spans 14 amino acids. Trimming pared 0 bases from V and 8 bases from J, leaving 12 bases between. CDR3 nucleotide sequence: TGCGCCAGCAGCTTGGGGTACGGGGGACACATTCAGTACTTC. Translating gives CASSLGYGGHIQYF.